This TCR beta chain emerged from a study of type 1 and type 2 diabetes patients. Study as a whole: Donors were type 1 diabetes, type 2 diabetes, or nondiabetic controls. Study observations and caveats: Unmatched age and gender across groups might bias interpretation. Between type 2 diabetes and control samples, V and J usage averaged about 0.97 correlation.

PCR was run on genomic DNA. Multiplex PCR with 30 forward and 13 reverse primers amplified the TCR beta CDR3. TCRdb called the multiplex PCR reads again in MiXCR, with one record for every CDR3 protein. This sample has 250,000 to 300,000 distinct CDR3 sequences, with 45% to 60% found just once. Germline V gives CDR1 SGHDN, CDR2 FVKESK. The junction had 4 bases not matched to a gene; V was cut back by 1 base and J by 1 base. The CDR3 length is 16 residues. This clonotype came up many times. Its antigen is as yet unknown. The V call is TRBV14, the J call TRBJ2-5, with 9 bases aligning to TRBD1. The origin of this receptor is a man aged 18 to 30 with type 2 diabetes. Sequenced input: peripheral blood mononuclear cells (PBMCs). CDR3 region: CASSQGGTGSQETQYF. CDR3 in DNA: TGTGCCAGCAGCCAAGGCGGGACAGGGTCCCAAGAGACCCAGTACTTC.